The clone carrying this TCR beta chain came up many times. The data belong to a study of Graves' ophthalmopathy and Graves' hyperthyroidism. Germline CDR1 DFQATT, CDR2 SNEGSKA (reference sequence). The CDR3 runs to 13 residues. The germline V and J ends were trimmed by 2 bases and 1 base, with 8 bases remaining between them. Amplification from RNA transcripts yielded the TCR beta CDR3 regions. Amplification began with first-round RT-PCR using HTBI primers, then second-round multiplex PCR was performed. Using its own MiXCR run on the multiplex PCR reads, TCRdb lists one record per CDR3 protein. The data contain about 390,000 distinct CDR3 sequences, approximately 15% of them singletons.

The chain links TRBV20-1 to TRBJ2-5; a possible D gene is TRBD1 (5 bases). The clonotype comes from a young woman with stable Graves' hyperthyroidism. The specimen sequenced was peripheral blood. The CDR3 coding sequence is TGCAGTGCTAGACAACAGGTCCAAGAGACCCAGTACTTC. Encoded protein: CSARQQVQETQYF.